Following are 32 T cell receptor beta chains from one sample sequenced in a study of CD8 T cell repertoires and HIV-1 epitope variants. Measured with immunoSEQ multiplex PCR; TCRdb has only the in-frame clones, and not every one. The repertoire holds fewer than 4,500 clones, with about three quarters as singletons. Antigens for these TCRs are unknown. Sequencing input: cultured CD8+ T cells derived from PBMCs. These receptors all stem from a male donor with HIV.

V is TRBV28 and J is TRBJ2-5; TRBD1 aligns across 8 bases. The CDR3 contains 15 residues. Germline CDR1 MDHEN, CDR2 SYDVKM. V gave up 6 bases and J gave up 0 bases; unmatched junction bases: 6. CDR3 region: CASSSQDRDQETQYF. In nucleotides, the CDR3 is TGTGCCAGCAGCTCCCAGGACAGGGACCAAGAGACCCAGTACTTC.

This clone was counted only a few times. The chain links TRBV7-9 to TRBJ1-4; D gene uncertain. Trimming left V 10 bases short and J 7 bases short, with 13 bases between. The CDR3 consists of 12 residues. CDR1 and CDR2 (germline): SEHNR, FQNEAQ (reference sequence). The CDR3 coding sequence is TGTGCCATCCCGTTGGTAGGTGAAAAACTGTTTTTT. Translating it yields CAIPLVGEKLFF.

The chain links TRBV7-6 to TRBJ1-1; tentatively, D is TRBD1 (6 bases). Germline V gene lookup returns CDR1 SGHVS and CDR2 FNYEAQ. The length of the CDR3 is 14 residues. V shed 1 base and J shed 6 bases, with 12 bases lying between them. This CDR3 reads CASSLEWGLAEAFF. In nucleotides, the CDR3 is TGTGCCAGCAGCTTAGAGTGGGGGCTGGCTGAAGCTTTCTTT.

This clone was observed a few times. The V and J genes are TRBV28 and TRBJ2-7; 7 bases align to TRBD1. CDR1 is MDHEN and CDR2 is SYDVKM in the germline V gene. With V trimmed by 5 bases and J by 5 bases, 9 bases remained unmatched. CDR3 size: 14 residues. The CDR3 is CASSPPDRAHEQYF. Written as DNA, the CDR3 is TGTGCCAGCAGTCCCCCTGACAGGGCCCACGAGCAGTACTTC.

CDR3 loop: CASSFWTGGETQYF. DNA for the CDR3: TGCGCCAGCAGCTTTTGGACAGGTGGAGAGACCCAGTACTTC. The chain carries TRBV5-1 and TRBJ2-5; 7 bases fit TRBD1. This CDR3 region has 14 residues. CDR1 SGHRS and CDR2 YFSETQ come from the germline V gene. The V segment lost 2 bases and the J segment 4 bases; nucleotides outside the gene matches: 5.

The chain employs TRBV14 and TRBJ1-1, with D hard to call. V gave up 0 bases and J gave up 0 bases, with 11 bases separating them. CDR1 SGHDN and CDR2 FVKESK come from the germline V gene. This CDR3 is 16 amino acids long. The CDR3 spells CASSQEGRVMNTEAFF. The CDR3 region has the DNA TGTGCCAGCAGCCAAGAGGGAAGAGTCATGAACACTGAAGCTTTCTTT.

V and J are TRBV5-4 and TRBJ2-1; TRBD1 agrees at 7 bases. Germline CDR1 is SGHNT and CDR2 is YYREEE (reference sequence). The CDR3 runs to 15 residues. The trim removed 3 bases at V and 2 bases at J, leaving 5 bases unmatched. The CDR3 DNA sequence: TGTGCCAGCAGCTCGGGACAGTCAACCTACAATGAGCAGTTCTTC. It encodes CASSSGQSTYNEQFF.

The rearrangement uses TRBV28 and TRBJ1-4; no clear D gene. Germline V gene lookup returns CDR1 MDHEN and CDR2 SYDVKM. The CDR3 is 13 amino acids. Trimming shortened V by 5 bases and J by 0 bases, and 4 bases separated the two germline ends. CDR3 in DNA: TGTGCCAGCAGTCCTGCAACTAATGAAAAACTGTTTTTT. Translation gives CASSPATNEKLFF.

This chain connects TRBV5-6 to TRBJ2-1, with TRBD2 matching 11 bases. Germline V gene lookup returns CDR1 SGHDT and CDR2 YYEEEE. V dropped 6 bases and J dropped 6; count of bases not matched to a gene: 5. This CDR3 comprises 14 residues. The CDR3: CASTYSGGANEQFF. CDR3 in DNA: TGTGCCAGCACCTATAGCGGGGGGGCCAATGAGCAGTTCTTC.

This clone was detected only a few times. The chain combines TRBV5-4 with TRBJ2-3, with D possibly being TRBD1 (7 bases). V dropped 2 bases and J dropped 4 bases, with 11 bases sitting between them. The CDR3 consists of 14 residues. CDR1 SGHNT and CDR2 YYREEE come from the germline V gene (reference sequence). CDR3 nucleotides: TGTGCCAGCAGCTTCGGAGGGGGCGCAGATACGCAGTATTTT. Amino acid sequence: CASSFGGGADTQYF.

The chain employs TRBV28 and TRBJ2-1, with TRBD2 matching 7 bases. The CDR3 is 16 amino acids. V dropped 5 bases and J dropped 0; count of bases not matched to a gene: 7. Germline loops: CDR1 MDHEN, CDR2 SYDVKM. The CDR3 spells CASSGFGGSSYNEQFF. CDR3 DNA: TGTGCCAGCAGTGGGTTCGGCGGGAGCTCCTACAATGAGCAGTTCTTC.

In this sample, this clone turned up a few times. The DNA for the CDR3 is TGTGCCAGCAGCTTGGGGACAGGGTCGAAAGGCTACACCTTC. Its translation is CASSLGTGSKGYTF. The chain has TRBV5-6 and TRBJ1-2, with TRBD1 matching over 8 bases. Per the germline V gene, CDR1 is SGHDT and CDR2 is YYEEEE. The CDR3 is 14 residues long. V gave up 0 bases and J gave up 8 bases; unmatched junction bases: 6.

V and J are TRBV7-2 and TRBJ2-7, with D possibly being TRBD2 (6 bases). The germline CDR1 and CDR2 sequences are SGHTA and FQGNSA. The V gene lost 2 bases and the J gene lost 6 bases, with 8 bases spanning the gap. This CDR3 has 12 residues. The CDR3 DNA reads TGTGCCAGCAGCTTACGAGCGGGCGAGCAGTACTTC. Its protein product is CASSLRAGEQYF.

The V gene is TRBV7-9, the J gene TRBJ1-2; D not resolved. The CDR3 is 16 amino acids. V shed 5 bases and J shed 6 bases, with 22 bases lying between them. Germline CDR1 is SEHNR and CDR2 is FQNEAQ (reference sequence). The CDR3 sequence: CASSHAGVVGQDGYTF. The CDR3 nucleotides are TGTGCCAGCAGCCACGCCGGAGTGGTTGGGCAAGATGGCTACACCTTC.

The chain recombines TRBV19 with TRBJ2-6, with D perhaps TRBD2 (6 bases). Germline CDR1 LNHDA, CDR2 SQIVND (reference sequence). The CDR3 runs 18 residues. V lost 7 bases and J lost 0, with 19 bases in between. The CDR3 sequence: CASNGGAGLSSGANVLTF. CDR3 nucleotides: TGTGCCAGTAATGGAGGGGCAGGGCTCTCCTCTGGGGCCAACGTCCTGACTTTC.

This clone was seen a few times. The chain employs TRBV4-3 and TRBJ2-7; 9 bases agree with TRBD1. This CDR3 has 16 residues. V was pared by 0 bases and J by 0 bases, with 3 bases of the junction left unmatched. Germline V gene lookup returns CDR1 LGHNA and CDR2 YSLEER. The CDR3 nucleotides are TGCGCCAGCAGCCAAGATCGGGGACAGGGCTCCTACGAGCAGTACTTC. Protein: CASSQDRGQGSYEQYF.

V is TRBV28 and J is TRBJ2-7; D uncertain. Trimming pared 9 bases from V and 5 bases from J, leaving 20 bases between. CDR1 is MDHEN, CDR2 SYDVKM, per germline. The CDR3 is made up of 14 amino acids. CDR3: CASTWVLGRHEQYF. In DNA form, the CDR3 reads TGTGCCAGTACCTGGGTCTTGGGTAGGCACGAGCAGTACTTC.

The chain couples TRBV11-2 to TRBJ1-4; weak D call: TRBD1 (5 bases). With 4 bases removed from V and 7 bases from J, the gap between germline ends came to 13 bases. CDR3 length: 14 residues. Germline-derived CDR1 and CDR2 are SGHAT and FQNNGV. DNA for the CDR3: TGTGCCAGCAGCTCCAGGGTAGTTGGTGAAAAACTGTTTTTT. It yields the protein CASSSRVVGEKLFF. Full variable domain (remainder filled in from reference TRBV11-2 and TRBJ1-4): EAGVAQSPRYKIIEKRQSVAFWCNPISGHATLYWYQQILGQGPKLLIQFQNNGVVDDSQLPKDRFSAERLKGVDSTLKIQPAKLEDSAVYLCASSSRVVGEKLFFGSGTQLSVL.

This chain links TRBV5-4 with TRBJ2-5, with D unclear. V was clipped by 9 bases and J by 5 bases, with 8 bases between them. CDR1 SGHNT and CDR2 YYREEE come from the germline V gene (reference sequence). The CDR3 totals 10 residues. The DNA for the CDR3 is TGTGCCACCCCAGCGGAGACCCAGTACTTC. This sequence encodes CATPAETQYF.

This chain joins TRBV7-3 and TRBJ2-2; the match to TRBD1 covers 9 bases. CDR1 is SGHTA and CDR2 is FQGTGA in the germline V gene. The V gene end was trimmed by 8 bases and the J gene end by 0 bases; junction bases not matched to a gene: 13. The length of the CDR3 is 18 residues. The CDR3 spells CASSSPVQGAANTGELFF. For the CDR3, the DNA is TGTGCCAGCTCAAGTCCGGTACAGGGGGCAGCGAACACCGGGGAGCTGTTTTTT.

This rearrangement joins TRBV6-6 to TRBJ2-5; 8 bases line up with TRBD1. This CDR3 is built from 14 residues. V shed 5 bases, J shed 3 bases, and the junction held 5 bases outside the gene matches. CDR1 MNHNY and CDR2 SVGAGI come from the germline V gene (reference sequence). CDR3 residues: CASSPLTGEETQYF. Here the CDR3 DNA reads TGTGCCAGCAGTCCCCTGACAGGGGAAGAGACCCAGTACTTC.

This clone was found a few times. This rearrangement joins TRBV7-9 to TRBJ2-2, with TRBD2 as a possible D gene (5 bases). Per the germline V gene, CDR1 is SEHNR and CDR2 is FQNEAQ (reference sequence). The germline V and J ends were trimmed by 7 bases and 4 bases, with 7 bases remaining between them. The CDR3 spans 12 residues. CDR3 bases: TGTGCCAGCACCCGGGGCACCGGGGAGCTGTTTTTT. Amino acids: CASTRGTGELFF.

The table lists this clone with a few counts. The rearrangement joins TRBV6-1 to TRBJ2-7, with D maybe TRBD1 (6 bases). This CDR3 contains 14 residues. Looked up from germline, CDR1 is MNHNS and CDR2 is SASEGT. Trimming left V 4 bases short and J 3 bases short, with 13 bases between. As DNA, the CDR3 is TGTGCCAGCAGTGCTCGGGACAACGGCTACGAGCAGTACTTC. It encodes CASSARDNGYEQYF.

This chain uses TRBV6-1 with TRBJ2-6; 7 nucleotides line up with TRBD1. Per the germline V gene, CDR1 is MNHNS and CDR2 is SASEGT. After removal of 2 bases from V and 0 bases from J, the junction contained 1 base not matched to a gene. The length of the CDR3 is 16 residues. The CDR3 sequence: CASSESGGSGANVLTF. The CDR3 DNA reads TGTGCCAGCAGTGAATCAGGGGGCTCTGGGGCCAACGTCCTGACTTTC.

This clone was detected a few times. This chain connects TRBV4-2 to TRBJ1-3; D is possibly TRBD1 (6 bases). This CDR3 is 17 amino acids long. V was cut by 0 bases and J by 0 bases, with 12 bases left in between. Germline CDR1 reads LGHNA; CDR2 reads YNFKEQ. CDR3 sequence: CASSQDTGMFSGNTIYF. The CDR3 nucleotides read TGTGCCAGCAGCCAAGATACAGGGATGTTCTCTGGAAACACCATATATTTT.

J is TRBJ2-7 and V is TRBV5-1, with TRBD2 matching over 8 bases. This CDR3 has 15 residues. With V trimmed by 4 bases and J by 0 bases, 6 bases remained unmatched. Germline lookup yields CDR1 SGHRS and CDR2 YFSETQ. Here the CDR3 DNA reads TGCGCCAGCAGCCCTCTAGGGACTAGCTCCTACGAGCAGTACTTC. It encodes CASSPLGTSSYEQYF.

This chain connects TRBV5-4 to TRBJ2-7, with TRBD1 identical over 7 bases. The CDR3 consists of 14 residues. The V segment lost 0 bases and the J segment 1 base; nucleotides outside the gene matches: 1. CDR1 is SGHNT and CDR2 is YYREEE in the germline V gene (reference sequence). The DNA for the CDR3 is TGTGCCAGCAGCTTGGTGGACAGGTCCTACGAGCAGTACTTC. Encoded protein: CASSLVDRSYEQYF.

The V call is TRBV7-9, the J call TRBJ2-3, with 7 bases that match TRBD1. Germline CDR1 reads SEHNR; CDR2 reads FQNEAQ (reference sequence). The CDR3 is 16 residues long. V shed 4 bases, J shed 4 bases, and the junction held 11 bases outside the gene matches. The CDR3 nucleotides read TGTGCCAGCAGCTCGCTAACAGGGGAACATCCAGATACGCAGTATTTT. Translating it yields CASSSLTGEHPDTQYF.

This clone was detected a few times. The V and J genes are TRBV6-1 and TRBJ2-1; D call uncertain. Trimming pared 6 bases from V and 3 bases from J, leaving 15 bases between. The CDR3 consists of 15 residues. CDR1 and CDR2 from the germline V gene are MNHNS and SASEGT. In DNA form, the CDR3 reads TGTGCCAGCAGCGAATCCCCCCCAGTCTACAATGAGCAGTTCTTC. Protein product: CASSESPPVYNEQFF.

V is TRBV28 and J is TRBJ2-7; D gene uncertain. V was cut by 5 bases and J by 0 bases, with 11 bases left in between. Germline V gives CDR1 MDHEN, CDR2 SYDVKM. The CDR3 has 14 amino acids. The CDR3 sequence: CASSLLLISYEQYF. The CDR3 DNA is TGTGCCAGCAGTCTTCTCTTGATCTCCTACGAGCAGTACTTC.

CDR3: CASSLWGDYGYTF. CDR3 coding DNA: TGTGCCAGCAGCTTGTGGGGGGACTATGGCTACACCTTC. The chain links TRBV5-6 to TRBJ1-2, with D possibly TRBD1 on 5 matching bases. Trimming shortened V by 1 base and J by 3 bases, and 7 bases separated the two germline ends. The CDR3 runs to 13 residues. CDR1 and CDR2 (germline): SGHDT, YYEEEE.

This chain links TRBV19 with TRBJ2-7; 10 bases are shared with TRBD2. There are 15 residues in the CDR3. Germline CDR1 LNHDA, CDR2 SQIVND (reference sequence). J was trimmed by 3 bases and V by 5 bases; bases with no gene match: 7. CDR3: CASSPTSGTFYEQYF. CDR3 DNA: TGTGCCAGTAGTCCAACTAGCGGGACTTTCTACGAGCAGTACTTC.